What follows describes a single T cell receptor beta chain. Germline lookup yields CDR1 SEHNR and CDR2 FQNEAQ (reference sequence). The length of the CDR3 is 17 residues. J was trimmed by 0 bases and V by 5 bases; bases with no gene match: 8. A TCRbeta library incorporating unique molecular identifiers was prepared. MiXCR, applied by TCRdb to the PCR reads, yields one record per CDR3 protein. In the table there are about 690,000 distinct CDR3 sequences, 15% to 20% of which are singletons. The data originate from a study of T-cell reconstitution after alpha-beta-depleted transplantation in children. The starting material was PBMCs from the stem cell graft donor, obtained from the stem cell graft. This chain joins TRBV7-9 and TRBJ2-4; TRBD2 agrees at 9 bases. This TCR derives from a human donor who donated a stem cell graft to a child with acute myeloid leukemia. CDR3 sequence: CASSLGAAGGAKNIQYF. The DNA for the CDR3 is TGTGCCAGCAGCCTAGGGGCAGCGGGGGGAGCCAAAAACATTCAGTACTTC.